Presented here are 8 T cell receptor beta chains from one specimen sequenced in a study of T cells in Graves' hyperthyroidism and ophthalmopathy. There were TCR beta CDR3 regions amplified from RNA transcripts. The study used the HTBI primer set for a first-round RT-PCR of the TCR CDR3. TCRdb reanalysed the multiplex PCR reads using MiXCR and keeps one entry per CDR3 protein. This sample yields fewer than 900,000 distinct CDR3 sequences, of which around 15% are seen a single time; under 8.5% belongs to the top ten. The specimen sequenced was blood. The receptors were gathered from a man younger than 35 with Graves' hyperthyroidism.

The sample holds many counts of this clonotype. The chain has TRBV7-9 and TRBJ2-3; the match to TRBD1 covers 7 bases. CDR3 length equals 16 residues. V lost 2 bases, J lost 1 base, and 6 bases stayed unmatched. Germline V CDR1 and CDR2: SEHNR, FQNEAQ (reference sequence). The CDR3 sequence: CASSLFSDRGTDTQYF. In DNA form, the CDR3 reads TGTGCCAGCAGCTTATTTTCCGACAGGGGCACAGATACGCAGTATTTT.

In this sample, this clonotype turned up a few times. This may arise from a read error, as a much more abundant clone is one base away. The J gene is TRBJ2-5, the V gene TRBV2; the match to TRBD1 covers 10 bases. This CDR3 region has 14 residues. Trimming at V came to 7 bases and at J to 3 bases, leaving 5 bases not matched to a gene. The germline gives CDR1 SNHLY, CDR2 FYNNEI. The CDR3 DNA sequence: TGTGCCAGCATGACCGGGACAGGGGAAGAGACCCAGTACTTC. Translation gives CASMTGTGEETQYF.

The CDR3 region has the DNA TGTGCCAGCAGTTTTCAGTTGAGAACCGGGGAGCTGTTTTTT. Protein: CASSFQLRTGELFF. The chain carries TRBV12-3 or TRBV12-4 and TRBJ2-2; D not certain. Between the trimmed V and J ends, which lost 3 bases and 5 bases, there was a span of 10 bases. CDR3 length: 14 amino acids.

This clonotype has at least ten counts. Relative to the germline gene, one junction end is altered; a read error may explain this. The chain couples TRBV18 to TRBJ1-5; D remains unclear. The CDR3 runs 14 residues. CDR1 is KGHSH, CDR2 LQKENI, per germline. CDR3 residues: CASSPEGGNQPQHF. In nucleotides, the CDR3 is TGCGCCAGCAGCCCCGAAGGCGGGAATCAGCCCCAGCATTTT.

The chain has TRBV24-1 and TRBJ1-5; D is unclear. CDR1 and CDR2 (germline): KGHDR, SFDVKD. This CDR3 is 15 amino acids long. Trimming shortened V by 3 bases and J by 2 bases, and 10 bases separated the two germline ends. The CDR3 coding sequence is TGTGCCACCAGTGATCCCTCCCTGGGCAATCAGCCCCAGCATTTT. Encoded protein: CATSDPSLGNQPQHF.

This clonotype was detected many times. The chain is built from TRBV7-2 and TRBJ2-2; maybe TRBD2 (5 bases). CDR1 is SGHTA and CDR2 is FQGNSA in the germline V gene. CDR3 length equals 15 residues. With 3 bases removed from V and 2 bases from J, the gap between germline ends came to 10 bases. CDR3 DNA: TGTGCCAGCAGCTTCCCGAGGGCAAACACCGGGGAGCTGTTTTTT. Translated: CASSFPRANTGELFF.

This chain joins TRBV20-1 and TRBJ1-2, with 10 nucleotides matching TRBD1. Germline lookup yields CDR1 DFQATT and CDR2 SNEGSKA (reference sequence). The CDR3 runs to 16 residues. The V segment lost 0 bases and the J segment 3 bases; nucleotides outside the gene matches: 7. The DNA of the CDR3 is TGCAGTGCTAGAGATCCGGACAGGGGGATCGACTATGGCTACACCTTC. It translates to CSARDPDRGIDYGYTF.

Only a few counts were recorded for this clonotype. The rearrangement links TRBV18 to TRBJ2-7, with D unclear. Germline V gene lookup returns CDR1 KGHSH and CDR2 LQKENI. The CDR3 contains 15 residues. V lost 3 bases, J lost 0 bases, and 12 bases lay in between. The CDR3 region has the DNA TGTGCCAGCTCACCTTCGGCTTTTCGCTCCTACGAGCAGTACTTC. Translated: CASSPSAFRSYEQYF.